The 7 T cell receptor beta chains presented below share a single source sample, sequenced in a study of CD4 and CD8 cells across lung adenocarcinoma regions. Using its own MiXCR run on the PCR reads, TCRdb lists one record per CDR3 protein. The data hold 20,000 to 25,000 distinct CDR3 sequences, with around 50% observed a single time. Source material: CD8+ T cells from the center of a lung tumor. The origin of the receptors is a female donor with lung adenocarcinoma. The CD4 and CD8 labels of this study may be unreliable.

The rearrangement links TRBV6-1 to TRBJ2-5; 8 nucleotides align to TRBD2. The CDR3 is made up of 14 amino acids. Germline V gene data show CDR1 as MNHNS and CDR2 as SASEGT. The V segment lost 4 bases and the J segment 13 bases; nucleotides outside the gene matches: 14. The CDR3 spells CASSAGGDDYLRYF. The CDR3, as DNA: TGTGCCAGCAGTGCGGGAGGGGATGACTACCTTAGGTACTTC.

The CDR3 loop is CASGTGGCSPDTQYF. Written as DNA, the CDR3 is TGTGCCAGCGGGACCGGCGGCTGTAGCCCAGATACGCAGTACTTC. This chain uses TRBV12-3 or TRBV12-4 with TRBJ2-3, with D perhaps assigned TRBD1 or TRBD2 (5 bases each). The better agreement between TRBJ2-7 and the DNA end casts doubt on the J call. The CDR3 extends over 15 amino acids.

In this sample, this clonotype turned up a few times. V usage is TRBV6-1 and J usage is TRBJ2-7; TRBD2 agrees at 11 bases. CDR1 is MNHNS and CDR2 is SASEGT in the germline V gene. Germline trimming cut 2 bases from V and 2 bases from J; bases unmatched to any gene: 5. CDR3 length: 16 amino acids. This chain's CDR3 is CASSESLLAGAYEQYF. DNA for the CDR3: TGTGCCAGCAGTGAATCGTTACTAGCGGGAGCCTACGAGCAGTACTTC.

V usage is TRBV10-3 and J usage is TRBJ2-4; maybe TRBD2 (6 bases). This CDR3 is built from 14 residues. Germline CDR1 reads ENHRY; CDR2 reads SYGVKD. Trimming left V 11 bases short and J 13 bases short, with 27 bases between. The DNA of the CDR3 is TGTGCCGCCAAGGGGCGGGGTCACCAAGACACCCAGTACTTC. This sequence encodes CAAKGRGHQDTQYF.

This clonotype was seen just once. V is TRBV6-1 and J is TRBJ1-4; D is perhaps TRBD1 (5 bases). Per germline, CDR1 MNHNS and CDR2 SASEGT. CDR3 length: 14 residues. Between the trimmed V and J ends, which lost 3 bases and 8 bases, there was a span of 13 bases. In nucleotides, the CDR3 is TGTGCCAGCAGTGAGACAGTGAGGGGAGAAAAACTGTTTTTT. This sequence encodes CASSETVRGEKLFF.

This sequence joins TRBV12-3 or TRBV12-4 and TRBJ1-2; unclear D gene. Between the trimmed V and J ends, which lost 3 bases and 1 base, there was a span of 6 bases. CDR3 size: 13 residues. CDR3 loop: CASSFADNYGYTF. The CDR3 DNA sequence: TGTGCCAGCAGTTTTGCAGATAACTATGGCTACACCTTC.

J is TRBJ2-4 and V is TRBV6-1; D is possibly TRBD2 (7 bases). V lost 10 bases and J lost 13, with 23 bases in between. CDR3 size: 13 residues. Germline values: CDR1 MNHNS, CDR2 SASEGT. Written as DNA, the CDR3 is TGTGCCACCGGGCCGGGGGGCTCAGATACGCAGTACTTC. Protein product: CATGPGGSDTQYF.